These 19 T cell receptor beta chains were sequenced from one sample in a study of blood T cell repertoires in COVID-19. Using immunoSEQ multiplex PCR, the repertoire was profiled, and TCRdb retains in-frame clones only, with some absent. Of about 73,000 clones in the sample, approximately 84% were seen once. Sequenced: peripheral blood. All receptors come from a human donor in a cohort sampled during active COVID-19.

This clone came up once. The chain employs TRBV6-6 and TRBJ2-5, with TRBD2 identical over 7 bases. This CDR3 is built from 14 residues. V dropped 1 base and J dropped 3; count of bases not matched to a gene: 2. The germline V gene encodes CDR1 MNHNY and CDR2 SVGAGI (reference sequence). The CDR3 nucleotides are TGTGCCAGCAGTTACTGGGGGGGAGAAGAGACCCAGTACTTC. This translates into CASSYWGGEETQYF.

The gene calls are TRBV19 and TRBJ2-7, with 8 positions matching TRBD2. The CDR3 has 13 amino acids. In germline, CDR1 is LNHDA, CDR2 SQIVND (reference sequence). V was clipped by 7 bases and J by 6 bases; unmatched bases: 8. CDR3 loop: CASTGLGGAEQYF. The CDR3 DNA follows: TGTGCCAGTACGGGACTAGGCGGTGCCGAGCAGTACTTC.

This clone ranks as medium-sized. CDR3 residues: CASSLRLAGAHNEQFF. DNA for the CDR3: TGTGCCAGCAGCTTACGGTTAGCGGGGGCCCACAATGAGCAGTTCTTC. This chain links TRBV7-9 with TRBJ2-1; 9 positions match TRBD2. The CDR3 extends over 16 amino acids. V lost 2 bases, J lost 5 bases, and 7 bases stayed unmatched. Germline assignment: CDR1 SEHNR and CDR2 FQNEAQ (reference sequence). Together with reference TRBV7-9 and TRBJ2-1, the CDR3 gives the full variable domain: DTGVSQNPRHKITKRGQNVTFRCDPISEHNRLYWYRQTLGQGPEFLTYFQNEAQLEKSRLLSDRFSAERPKGSFSTLEIQRTEQGDSAMYLCASSLRLAGAHNEQFFGPGTRLTVL.

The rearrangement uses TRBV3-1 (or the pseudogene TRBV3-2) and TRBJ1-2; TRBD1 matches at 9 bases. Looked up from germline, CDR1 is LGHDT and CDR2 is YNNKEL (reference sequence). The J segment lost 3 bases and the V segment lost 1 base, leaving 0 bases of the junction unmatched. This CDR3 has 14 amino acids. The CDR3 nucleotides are TGTGCCAGCAGCCAAGGGACAGGGGACTATGGCTACACCTTC. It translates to CASSQGTGDYGYTF.

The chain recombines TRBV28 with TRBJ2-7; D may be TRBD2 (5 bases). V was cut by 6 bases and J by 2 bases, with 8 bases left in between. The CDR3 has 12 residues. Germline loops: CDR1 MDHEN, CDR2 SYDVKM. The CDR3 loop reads CASRLGTYEQYF. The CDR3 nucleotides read TGTGCCAGCAGACTAGGGACCTACGAGCAGTACTTC.

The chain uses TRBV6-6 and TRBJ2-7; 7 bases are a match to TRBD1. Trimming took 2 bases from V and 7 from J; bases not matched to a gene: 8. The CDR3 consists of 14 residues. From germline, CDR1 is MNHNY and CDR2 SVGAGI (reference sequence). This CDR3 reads CASSYQTGRREQYF. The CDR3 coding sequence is TGTGCCAGCAGTTACCAGACAGGGCGTAGGGAGCAGTACTTC.

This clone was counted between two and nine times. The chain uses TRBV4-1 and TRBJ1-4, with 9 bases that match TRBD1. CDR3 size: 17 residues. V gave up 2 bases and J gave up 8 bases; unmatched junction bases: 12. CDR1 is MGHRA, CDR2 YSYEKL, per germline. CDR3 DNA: TGCGCCAGCAGCCAAACAGGCTCGGGACAGGGTGACGAAAAACTGTTTTTT. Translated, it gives CASSQTGSGQGDEKLFF.

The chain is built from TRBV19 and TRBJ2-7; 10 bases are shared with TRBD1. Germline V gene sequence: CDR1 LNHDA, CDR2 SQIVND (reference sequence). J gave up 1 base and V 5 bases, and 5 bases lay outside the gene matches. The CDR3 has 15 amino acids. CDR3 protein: CASSQPGQGSYEQYF. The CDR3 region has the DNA TGTGCCAGTAGTCAACCGGGACAGGGGTCCTACGAGCAGTACTTC.

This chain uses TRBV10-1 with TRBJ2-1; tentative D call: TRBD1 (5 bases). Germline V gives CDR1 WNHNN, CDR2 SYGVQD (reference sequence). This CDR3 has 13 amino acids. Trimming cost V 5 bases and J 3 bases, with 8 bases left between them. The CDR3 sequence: CASSSQGYNEQFF. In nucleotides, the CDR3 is TGCGCCAGCAGTTCTCAGGGCTACAATGAGCAGTTCTTC.

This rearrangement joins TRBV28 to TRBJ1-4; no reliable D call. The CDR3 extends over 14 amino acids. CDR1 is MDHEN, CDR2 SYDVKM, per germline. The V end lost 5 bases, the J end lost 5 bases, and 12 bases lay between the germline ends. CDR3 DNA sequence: TGTGCCAGCAGTCCCTCGGGAGAGAATGAAAAACTGTTTTTT. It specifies CASSPSGENEKLFF.

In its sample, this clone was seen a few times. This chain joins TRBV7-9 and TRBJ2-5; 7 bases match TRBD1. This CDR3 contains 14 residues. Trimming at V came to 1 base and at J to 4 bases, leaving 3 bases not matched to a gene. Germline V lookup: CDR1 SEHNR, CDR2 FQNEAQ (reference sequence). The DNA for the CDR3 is TGTGCCAGCAGCTTAGTGACAGGGTCAGAGACCCAGTACTTC. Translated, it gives CASSLVTGSETQYF.

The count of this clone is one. The CDR3 region is CASRLGTGNTEAFF. CDR3 nucleotides: TGTGCCAGCAGGCTGGGGACAGGAAACACTGAAGCTTTCTTT. The V gene is TRBV6-6, the J gene TRBJ1-1; 8 bases agree with TRBD1. This CDR3 contains 14 residues. Trimming took 6 bases from V and 2 from J; bases not matched to a gene: 5. CDR1 and CDR2 from the germline V gene are MNHNY and SVGAGI (reference sequence).

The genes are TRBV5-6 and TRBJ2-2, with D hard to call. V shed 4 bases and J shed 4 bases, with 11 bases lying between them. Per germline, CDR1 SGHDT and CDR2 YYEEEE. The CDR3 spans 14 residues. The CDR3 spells CASSLRYVTGELFF. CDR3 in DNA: TGTGCCAGCAGCCTTCGGTATGTCACCGGGGAGCTGTTTTTT.

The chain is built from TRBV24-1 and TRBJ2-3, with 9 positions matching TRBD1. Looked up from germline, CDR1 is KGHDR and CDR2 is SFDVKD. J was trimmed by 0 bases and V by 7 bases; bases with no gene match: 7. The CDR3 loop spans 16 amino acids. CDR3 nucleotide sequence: TGTGCCACCAGGAATTCCGGGACAGGGAGCACAGATACGCAGTATTTT. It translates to CATRNSGTGSTDTQYF.

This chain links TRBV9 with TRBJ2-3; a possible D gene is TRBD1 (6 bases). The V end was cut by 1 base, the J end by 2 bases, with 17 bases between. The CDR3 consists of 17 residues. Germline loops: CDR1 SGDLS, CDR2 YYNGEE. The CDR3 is CASSVSGVGSNTDTQYF. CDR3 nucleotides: TGTGCCAGCAGCGTATCAGGGGTGGGGTCGAACACAGATACGCAGTATTTT.

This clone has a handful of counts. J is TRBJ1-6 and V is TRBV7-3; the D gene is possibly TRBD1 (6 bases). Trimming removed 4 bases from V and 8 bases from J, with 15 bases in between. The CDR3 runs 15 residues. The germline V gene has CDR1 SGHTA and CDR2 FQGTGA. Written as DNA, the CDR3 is TGTGCCAGCAGCTCCATCTCAGGGGCGGATTCACCCCTCCACTTT. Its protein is CASSSISGADSPLHF.

The CDR3 here is CASTSIRGTEAFF. As DNA, the CDR3 is TGTGCCAGTACCTCTATACGGGGCACTGAAGCTTTCTTT. This rearrangement joins TRBV19 to TRBJ1-1; D uncertain. Trimming took 7 bases from V and 4 from J, leaving 13 bases between them. Germline-derived CDR1 and CDR2 are LNHDA and SQIVND (reference sequence). There are 13 residues in the CDR3.

The CDR3 spells CASSNSPQAGDGSYEQYF. The CDR3 DNA follows: TGTGCCAGCAGCAACTCCCCCCAAGCGGGGGATGGGTCCTACGAGCAGTACTTC. The V and J genes are TRBV21-1 and TRBJ2-7; TRBD2, the table's D call, lacks a check against the DNA. TRBV21-1 is described as a pseudogene. The CDR3 contains 18 residues.

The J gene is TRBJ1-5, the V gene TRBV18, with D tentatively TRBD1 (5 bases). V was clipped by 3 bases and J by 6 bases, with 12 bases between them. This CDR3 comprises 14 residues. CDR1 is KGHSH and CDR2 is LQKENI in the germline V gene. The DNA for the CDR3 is TGTGCCAGCTCACCCCAGGGAGGGAGTCAGCCCCAGCATTTT. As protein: CASSPQGGSQPQHF.